The 20 T cell receptor beta chains presented below share a single source sample, sequenced in a study of cytomegalovirus exposure and HLA in healthy donors. This PCR relied on a set of 60 Vbeta primers and 13 Jbeta primers. Sequencing was performed with immunoSEQ multiplex PCR; in TCRdb, only in-frame clones are kept and a portion is missing. The sample holds 150,000 or so clones, 82% seen once. Sequencing was performed on PBMCs. The receptors stem from a woman aged 45 to 65 in good health and CMV-seropositive.

The rearrangement uses TRBV27 and TRBJ1-5, with D perhaps TRBD1 (5 bases). V was cut by 4 bases and J by 0 bases, with 19 bases left in between. This CDR3 is built from 18 residues. In germline, CDR1 is MNHEY, CDR2 SMNVEV (reference sequence). CDR3 coding DNA: TGTGCCAGCAGTTCTGGGATTAAACAGGAATATAGCAATCAGCCCCAGCATTTT. It specifies CASSSGIKQEYSNQPQHF.

This clone was seen just once. The gene calls are TRBV5-1 and TRBJ2-3; 11 bases align to TRBD1. Unmatched junction bases numbered 7, after V lost 4 bases and J lost 3 bases. The CDR3 loop spans 16 amino acids. Germline CDR1 SGHRS, CDR2 YFSETQ. The CDR3 loop is CASSPWGQGETDTQYF. Written as DNA, the CDR3 is TGCGCCAGCAGCCCCTGGGGACAGGGGGAAACAGATACGCAGTATTTT. The full variable domain, its missing parts supplied by reference TRBV5-1 and TRBJ2-3, is KAGVTQTPRYLIKTRGQQVTLSCSPISGHRSVSWYQQTPGQGLQFLFEYFSETQRNKGNFPGRFSGRQFSNSRSEMNVSTLELGDSALYLCASSPWGQGETDTQYFGPGTRLTVL.

CDR3 protein: CASKKDRVGTGELFF. For the CDR3, the DNA is TGTGCCAGCAAGAAGGACAGGGTAGGGACCGGGGAGCTGTTTTTT. V is TRBV2 and J is TRBJ2-2, with TRBD1 matching 8 bases. There are 15 residues in the CDR3. With V trimmed by 7 bases and J by 5 bases, 9 bases remained unmatched. Germline V CDR1 and CDR2: SNHLY, FYNNEI.

This clone showed up just a few times. The chain carries TRBV9 and TRBJ2-3, with D possibly being TRBD1 (5 bases). The CDR3 runs to 14 residues. Per germline, CDR1 SGDLS and CDR2 YYNGEE. Between the trimmed V and J ends, which lost 0 bases and 6 bases, there was a span of 11 bases. The CDR3 nucleotides are TGTGCCAGCAGCGTAGGACAGCCTTCGGATACGCAGTATTTT. It specifies CASSVGQPSDTQYF.

The chain carries TRBV11-2 and TRBJ2-1; D unresolved. CDR1 and CDR2 (germline): SGHAT, FQNNGV. V was clipped by 6 bases and J by 7 bases, with 13 bases between them. There are 13 residues in the CDR3. CDR3 coding DNA: TGTGCCAGCAGTCCCCTTGCCCGGAATGAGCAGTTCTTC. As protein: CASSPLARNEQFF.

CDR3 coding DNA: TGTGCCTGGACCCCCGCCCCGACAGGGGGCTACGAGCAGTACTTC. It encodes CAWTPAPTGGYEQYF. This sequence joins TRBV30 and TRBJ2-7; 9 bases map to TRBD1. CDR3 length: 15 residues. V was pared by 4 bases and J by 3 bases, with 10 bases of the junction left unmatched. Germline V lookup: CDR1 GTSNPN, CDR2 SVGIG (reference sequence).

This clone was detected only a few times. J is TRBJ2-5 and V is TRBV5-6, with D maybe TRBD2 (5 bases). TRBJ2-7 matches the DNA end more closely, so the J call is doubtful. Germline assignment: CDR1 SGHDT and CDR2 YYEEEE. This CDR3 comprises 19 residues. CDR3 sequence reads: CASSLDGVVSGIPPGEQYF. The CDR3 nucleotides read TGTGCCAGCAGCTTGGATGGTGTCGTTTCGGGGATTCCTCCGGGCGAGCAGTACTTC.

CDR3 protein: CASSGSGVTDTQYF. In DNA form, the CDR3 reads TGCGCCAGCAGCGGAAGCGGGGTCACAGATACGCAGTATTTT. The chain couples TRBV5-1 to TRBJ2-3, with 7 nucleotides matching TRBD2. The CDR3 is 14 residues long. With 4 bases clipped from V and 2 bases from J, the junction kept 4 bases outside the gene matches. CDR1 is SGHRS and CDR2 is YFSETQ in the germline V gene.

Comments on this clone: A junction end diverges from the germline sequence, so it may reflect a read error. The rearrangement links TRBV27 to TRBJ2-7, with D maybe TRBD2 (5 bases). Germline V gene lookup returns CDR1 MNHEY and CDR2 SMNVEV (reference sequence). CDR3 length equals 13 residues. The CDR3 protein is CASGFGVSYEQYF. The DNA for the CDR3 is TGTGCCAGCGGTTTCGGGGTCAGTTACGAGCAGTACTTC.

V usage is TRBV11-2 and J usage is TRBJ2-1; TRBD2 agrees at 11 bases. This CDR3 is 15 amino acids long. J gave up 7 bases and V 2 bases, and 4 bases lay outside the gene matches. CDR1 and CDR2 (germline): SGHAT, FQNNGV. The CDR3 nucleotides read TGTGCCAGCAGCTTAAATGTAGCGGGGGGGAATGAGCAGTTCTTC. Its translation is CASSLNVAGGNEQFF.

This sequence joins TRBV29-1 and TRBJ1-1, with D possibly matching TRBD1 (5 bases). The CDR3 extends over 13 amino acids. Trimming removed 3 bases from V and 5 bases from J, with 13 bases in between. Looked up from germline, CDR1 is SQVTM and CDR2 is ANQGSEA. The CDR3 region has the DNA TGCAGCGTTGAGGAGATCCAGGGTACTGAAGCTTTCTTT. Its translation: CSVEEIQGTEAFF.

V usage is TRBV5-1 and J usage is TRBJ2-1, with 12 bases identical to TRBD1. This CDR3 is built from 15 residues. Germline assignment: CDR1 SGHRS and CDR2 YFSETQ. Unmatched junction bases numbered 7, after V lost 4 bases and J lost 8 bases. CDR3 sequence reads: CASSAGGQGAYEQFF. Here the CDR3 DNA reads TGCGCCAGCAGCGCTGGGGGACAGGGGGCATATGAGCAGTTCTTC.

This chain joins TRBV7-2 and TRBJ1-2, with 7 bases identical to TRBD1. The CDR3 is 14 residues long. The junction had 7 bases not matched to a gene; V was cut back by 5 bases and J by 4 bases. Germline CDR1 SGHTA, CDR2 FQGNSA. The chain's CDR3 is CASSPLRDSYGYTF. The CDR3, as DNA: TGTGCCAGCAGCCCATTAAGGGACAGCTATGGCTACACCTTC.

The V call is TRBV4-2, the J call TRBJ2-7, with 7 bases that match TRBD1. The CDR3 totals 18 residues. With V trimmed by 4 bases and J by 3 bases, 18 bases remained unmatched. Looked up from germline, CDR1 is LGHNA and CDR2 is YNFKEQ. The CDR3 spells CASSRDLPPPGGYYEQYF. The CDR3 nucleotides read TGTGCCAGCAGCCGAGATCTTCCCCCACCAGGGGGATACTACGAGCAGTACTTC.

The V and J genes are TRBV5-1 and TRBJ1-1; D might be TRBD1 (6 bases). CDR1 SGHRS and CDR2 YFSETQ come from the germline V gene. Trimming left V 2 bases short and J 1 base short, with 12 bases between. The CDR3 consists of 15 residues. In DNA form, the CDR3 reads TGCGCCAGCAGCTTCCGGGACACCCAGAACACTGAAGCTTTCTTT. Translating it yields CASSFRDTQNTEAFF.

This clone was found once. V is TRBV6-5 and J is TRBJ1-1, with D possibly being TRBD1 (5 bases). Germline V CDR1 and CDR2: MNHEY, SVGAGI. The CDR3 extends over 15 amino acids. Deletions cut 0 bases from V and 0 bases from J, with 8 bases between. The CDR3 is CASSYSAGLNTEAFF. CDR3 nucleotide sequence: TGTGCCAGCAGTTACTCTGCAGGGCTGAACACTGAAGCTTTCTTT.

The gene calls are TRBV9 and TRBJ1-1, with 8 bases matching TRBD1. The CDR3 contains 15 residues. The germline CDR1 and CDR2 sequences are SGDLS and YYNGEE. Losses at the gene ends were 3 bases for V and 4 bases for J; bases not matched to a gene: 8. The chain's CDR3 is CASSETTGDGTEAFF. CDR3 DNA: TGTGCCAGCAGCGAAACGACAGGGGATGGCACTGAAGCTTTCTTT.

The V and J genes are TRBV11-2 and TRBJ1-2; 8 nucleotides agree with TRBD1. The V segment lost 5 bases and the J segment 7 bases; nucleotides outside the gene matches: 9. Germline lookup yields CDR1 SGHAT and CDR2 FQNNGV. The CDR3 covers 14 residues. The DNA of the CDR3 is TGTGCCAGCAGCCTCGGACAGGGAGAAGGTGGCTACACCTTC. This sequence encodes CASSLGQGEGGYTF.

This clone has only one observation. The chain carries TRBV6-1 and TRBJ1-1, with D possibly TRBD1 on 6 matching bases. The CDR3 sequence is 12 residues long. Germline CDR1 MNHNS, CDR2 SASEGT. The ends were cut back, 5 bases at V and 8 bases at J, with 12 bases in the middle. In DNA, the CDR3 is TGTGCCAGCAGTTCATTCGGACAGGAAGCTTTCTTT. Encoded protein: CASSSFGQEAFF.

The chain links TRBV6-1 to TRBJ2-7; the D is unclear. The ends were cut back, 7 bases at V and 2 bases at J, with 6 bases in the middle. This CDR3 is built from 11 residues. Germline V gene data show CDR1 as MNHNS and CDR2 as SASEGT. CDR3 bases: TGTGCCAGCATTGCAGCCTACGAGCAGTACTTC. Translated: CASIAAYEQYF.